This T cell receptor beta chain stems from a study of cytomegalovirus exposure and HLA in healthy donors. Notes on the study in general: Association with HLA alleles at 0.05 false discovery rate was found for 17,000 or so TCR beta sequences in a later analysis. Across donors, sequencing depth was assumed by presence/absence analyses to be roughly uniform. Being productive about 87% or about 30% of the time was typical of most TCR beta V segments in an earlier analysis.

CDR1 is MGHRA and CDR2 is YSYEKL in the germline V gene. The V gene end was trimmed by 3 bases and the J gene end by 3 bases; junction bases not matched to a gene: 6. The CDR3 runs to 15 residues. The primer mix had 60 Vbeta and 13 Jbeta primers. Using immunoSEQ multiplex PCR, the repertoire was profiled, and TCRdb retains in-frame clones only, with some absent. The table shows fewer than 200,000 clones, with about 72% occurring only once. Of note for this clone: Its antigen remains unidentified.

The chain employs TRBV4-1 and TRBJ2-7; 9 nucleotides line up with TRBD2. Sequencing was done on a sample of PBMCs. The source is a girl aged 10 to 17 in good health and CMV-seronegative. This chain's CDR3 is CASSQIAGDYYEQYF. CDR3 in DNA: TGCGCCAGCAGCCAGATAGCGGGGGACTACTACGAGCAGTACTTC.